These 6 T cell receptor beta chains came from one sample sequenced in a study of T-cell reconstitution after alpha-beta-depleted transplantation in children. This sample's TCRbeta library carried unique molecular identifier barcodes. Each CDR3 protein gets one entry after TCRdb re-called the PCR reads with MiXCR. The sample lists some 550,000 distinct CDR3 sequences; about a sixth were seen once. Here the sequenced sample was PBMCs from the stem cell graft donor, taken from the stem cell graft. All receptors derive from a human donor who donated a stem cell graft to a child with acute lymphoblastic leukemia.

There are a few counts of this clonotype. The chain recombines TRBV5-5 with TRBJ1-1; D possibly corresponds to TRBD1 (6 bases). CDR1 and CDR2 from the germline V gene are SGHKS and YYEKEE (reference sequence). Trimming pared 5 bases from V and 6 bases from J, leaving 8 bases between. The CDR3 is 11 amino acids. CDR3 nucleotide sequence: TGTGCCAGCAGGGGACAAGCTGAAGCTTTCTTT. Residues: CASRGQAEAFF.

At least ten counts were recorded for this clonotype. The CDR3 nucleotides are TGTGCCAGCTCACCCACAGGGGCCAGCTATGGCTACACCTTC. Its protein product is CASSPTGASYGYTF. The V call is TRBV18, the J call TRBJ1-2, with 7 bases aligning to TRBD1. V lost 3 bases, J lost 4 bases, and 5 bases stayed unmatched. The germline V gene encodes CDR1 KGHSH and CDR2 LQKENI. CDR3 size: 14 residues.

The chain couples TRBV20-1 to TRBJ2-7; no definite D call. The CDR3 is 15 residues long. Germline V gene sequence: CDR1 DFQATT, CDR2 SNEGSKA (reference sequence). V was shortened by 0 bases and J by 0 bases, with 12 bases between the two germline ends. CDR3 in DNA: TGCAGTGCTAGAGAGGCTAGGTGGAGCTCCTACGAGCAGTACTTC. Translating it yields CSAREARWSSYEQYF.

V is TRBV5-1 and J is TRBJ2-3; D not certain. V shed 0 bases and J shed 7 bases, with 3 bases lying between them. From germline, CDR1 is SGHRS and CDR2 YFSETQ. CDR3 length equals 11 residues. The CDR3 here is CASSLAHTQYF. Here the CDR3 DNA reads TGCGCCAGCAGCTTGGCACATACGCAGTATTTT. Using reference TRBV5-1 and TRBJ2-3 for the parts outside the CDR3, the full variable domain is KAGVTQTPRYLIKTRGQQVTLSCSPISGHRSVSWYQQTPGQGLQFLFEYFSETQRNKGNFPGRFSGRQFSNSRSEMNVSTLELGDSALYLCASSLAHTQYFGPGTRLTVL.

Many counts were recorded for this clonotype. The rearrangement joins TRBV7-9 to TRBJ1-4, with a tentative D call TRBD1 (5 bases). Per the germline V gene, CDR1 is SEHNR and CDR2 is FQNEAQ (reference sequence). The CDR3 consists of 13 residues. Trimming removed 8 bases from V and 7 bases from J, with 14 bases in between. The CDR3 here is CASAGQGGEKLFF. The CDR3 region has the DNA TGTGCCAGCGCCGGGCAGGGAGGTGAAAAACTGTTTTTT.

This clonotype was counted a few times. The chain joins TRBV5-6 to TRBJ1-1, with D unclear. The CDR3 consists of 15 residues. Germline CDR1 is SGHDT and CDR2 is YYEEEE. V was pared by 4 bases and J by 0 bases, with 13 bases between. The CDR3 reads CASSGGGLMNTEAFF. In DNA, the CDR3 is TGTGCCAGCAGCGGTGGAGGGTTGATGAACACTGAAGCTTTCTTT.